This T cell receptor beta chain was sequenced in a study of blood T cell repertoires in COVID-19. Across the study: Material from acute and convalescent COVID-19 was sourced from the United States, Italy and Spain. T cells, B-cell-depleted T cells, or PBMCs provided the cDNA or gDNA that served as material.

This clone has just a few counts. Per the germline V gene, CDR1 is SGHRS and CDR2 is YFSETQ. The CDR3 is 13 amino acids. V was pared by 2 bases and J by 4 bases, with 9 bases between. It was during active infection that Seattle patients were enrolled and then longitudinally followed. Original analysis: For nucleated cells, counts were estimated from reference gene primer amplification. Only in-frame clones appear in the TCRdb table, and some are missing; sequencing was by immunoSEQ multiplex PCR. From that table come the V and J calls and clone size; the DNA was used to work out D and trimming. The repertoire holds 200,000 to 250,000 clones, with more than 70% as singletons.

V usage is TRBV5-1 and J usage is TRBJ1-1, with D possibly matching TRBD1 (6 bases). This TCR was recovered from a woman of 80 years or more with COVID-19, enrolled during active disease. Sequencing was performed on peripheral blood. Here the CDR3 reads CASSFGQSTEAFF. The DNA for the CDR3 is TGCGCCAGCAGCTTCGGACAGAGCACTGAAGCTTTCTTT.